Listed below are T cell receptor beta chains from one sample, sequenced in a study of HIV-infected patients and healthy controls. TCRdb used MiXCR to reprocess the 5' RACE reads, holding one entry per CDR3 protein. The top ten hold 5.5% to 7% of the sample, which has tens of thousands of distinct CDR3 sequences, about 16% seen once. The sample consisted of CD4+ T cells from blood. Receptors were obtained from a human donor in good health. CDR3s include the opening cysteine and the closing phenylalanine or tryptophan. The order of the fields is J gene, CDR3 length, D gene, clone size, V gene, CDR3 protein, CDR3 DNA. D genes are given only for firm matches. Only part of the rows carry a size: once, few, many, or a class if the clone is expanded.

TRBJ1-6 12 . many TRBV18 CASSTENSPLHF TGTGCCAGCTCAACTGAAAATTCACCCCTCCACTTT
TRBJ2-4 17 TRBD2 . TRBV6-2/TRBV6-3 CASRPSGSGTAKNIQYF TGTGCCAGCAGGCCTAGCGGGAGCGGCACAGCCAAAAACATTCAGTACTTC
TRBJ2-7 16 . . TRBV24-1 CATSESTASWPYEQYF TGTGCCACCAGTGAGTCGACAGCCAGTTGGCCCTACGAGCAGTACTTC
TRBJ1-5 14 . . TRBV6-2/TRBV6-3 CASSSGTGNQPQHF TGTGCCAGCAGCTCCGGGACGGGAAATCAGCCCCAGCATTTT
TRBJ2-5 10 . few TRBV2 CASSEETQYF TGTGCCAGCAGTGAAGAGACCCAGTACTTC
TRBJ1-5 14 . few TRBV5-1 CASSDPDHRQPQHF TGCGCCAGCAGCGATCCGGACCACCGACAGCCCCAGCATTTT
TRBJ2-6 17 . . TRBV12-3/TRBV12-4 CASSLSTVFSGANVLTF TGTGCCAGCAGTTTATCTACGGTCTTCTCTGGGGCCAACGTCCTGACTTTC
TRBJ2-5 17 TRBD2 . TRBV28 CASSPPPAGGSKETQYF TGTGCCAGCAGTCCCCCTCCTGCGGGGGGCTCCAAAGAGACCCAGTACTTC
TRBJ1-3 18 . . TRBV6-1 CASSELKGQSKAGNTIYF TGTGCCAGCAGTGAATTAAAAGGACAGAGTAAAGCTGGAAACACCATATATTTT
TRBJ1-2 15 . few TRBV18 CASSPPGPANYGYTF TGTGCCAGCTCACCTCCGGGCCCAGCTAACTATGGCTACACCTTC
TRBJ2-4 13 . few TRBV6-5 CASKGGGQDIQYF TGTGCCAGCAAGGGTGGAGGGCAGGACATTCAGTACTTC
TRBJ2-2 15 . few TRBV18 CASSPGQINTGELFF TGTGCCAGCTCGCCCGGACAGATCAACACCGGGGAGCTGTTTTTT
TRBJ2-1 13 . . TRBV7-2 CASSQPPGLAQFF TGTGCCAGCAGCCAACCCCCGGGCTTGGCGCAGTTCTTC
TRBJ2-2 15 TRBD2 few TRBV5-6 CASSTGGHVTGELFF TGTGCCAGCAGCACGGGGGGGCACGTCACCGGGGAGCTGTTTTTT
TRBJ1-4 13 . . TRBV7-2 CASSLNRAEKLFF TGTGCCAGCAGCTTAAACAGGGCTGAAAAACTGTTTTTT
TRBJ2-7 14 . . TRBV6-2/TRBV6-3 CASSPTGSSYEQYF TGTGCCAGCAGTCCCACAGGGTCGTCCTACGAGCAGTACTTC
TRBJ1-1 13 . many TRBV18 CASSLGMNTEAFF TGTGCCAGCTCGCTGGGAATGAACACTGAAGCTTTCTTT
TRBJ2-2 14 . . TRBV3-1 CASSRRPDTGELFF TGTGCCAGCAGCCGGCGGCCGGACACCGGGGAGCTGTTTTTT
TRBJ1-5 15 . many TRBV28 CASSLARRSNQPQHF TGTGCCAGCAGTTTGGCGAGGAGGAGCAATCAGCCCCAGCATTTT
TRBJ2-3 16 . . TRBV19 CASSRPATLSTDTQYF TGTGCCAGTAGCCGCCCAGCGACACTCAGCACAGATACGCAGTATTTT
TRBJ1-5 14 . . TRBV7-9 CASSQKGPNQPQHF TGTGCCAGCAGCCAAAAGGGACCTAATCAGCCCCAGCATTTT
TRBJ2-1 16 . many TRBV12-3/TRBV12-4 CASTLLTSLLYNEQFF TGTGCCAGCACCTTACTCACTAGTCTACTCTACAATGAGCAGTTCTTC
TRBJ2-1 15 TRBD2 . TRBV20-1 CSALRGGRAVNEQFF TGCAGTGCCCTAAGGGGCGGGAGGGCCGTCAATGAGCAGTTCTTC
TRBJ2-3 16 . . TRBV4-2 CASSQDGSLSTDTQYF TGTGCCAGCAGCCAAGATGGCTCACTGAGCACAGATACGCAGTATTTT
TRBJ2-7 13 . few TRBV7-6 CASSPNLGEEQYF TGTGCCAGCAGCCCCAACCTCGGGGAAGAGCAGTACTTC
TRBJ1-1 12 . . TRBV7-9 CASTLQNTEAFF TGTGCCAGCACCCTACAGAACACTGAAGCTTTCTTT
TRBJ2-3 16 . few TRBV6-5 CASSYRRTPPPDTQYF TGTGCCAGCAGTTACCGACGGACCCCCCCCCCAGATACGCAGTATTTT
TRBJ2-4 14 . . TRBV5-1 CASSQTRDSGIQYF TGCGCCAGCAGCCAAACACGGGACTCGGGCATTCAGTACTTC
TRBJ2-7 10 . . TRBV20-1 CSAAGTEQYF TGCAGTGCTGCTGGCACCGAGCAGTACTTC
TRBJ1-1 13 . many TRBV7-3 CASSTGQFTEAFF TGTGCCAGCAGCACTGGACAGTTCACTGAAGCTTTCTTT
TRBJ1-5 18 TRBD1 few TRBV15 CATSRGGTAGARNQPQHF TGTGCCACCAGCAGAGGGGGGACAGCAGGGGCCCGGAATCAGCCCCAGCATTTT
TRBJ1-1 15 TRBD1 . TRBV20-1 CSARPSTGLLTEAFF TGCAGTGCTAGACCGTCGACAGGGTTACTCACTGAAGCTTTCTTT
TRBJ2-1 17 TRBD2 . TRBV7-8 CASSRGGANPSYNEQFF TGTGCCAGCAGCCGGGGGGGGGCAAACCCATCCTACAATGAGCAGTTCTTC
TRBJ2-4 15 . few TRBV20-1 CSAGPSFVQNNIQYF TGCAGTGCTGGCCCGAGTTTTGTGCAGAATAACATTCAGTACTTC
TRBJ2-7 17 TRBD2 few TRBV7-2 CASSSPWGLAGAGEQYF TGTGCCAGCAGCTCCCCCTGGGGACTAGCGGGGGCCGGGGAGCAGTACTTC
TRBJ2-1 13 TRBD2 many TRBV7-7 CASSRSGRGEQFF TGTGCTAGCAGCCGAAGCGGGAGAGGCGAGCAGTTCTTC
TRBJ2-2 13 . . TRBV2 CASSDGNTGELFF TGTGCCAGCAGTGACGGGAACACCGGGGAGCTGTTTTTT
TRBJ2-1 13 . . TRBV10-3 CAISESSRDEQFF TGTGCCATCAGTGAGTCGTCTCGGGATGAGCAGTTCTTC